This TCR beta chain was documented in a study of identical twins. Overall study results and limits: With monozygotic twins, out-of-frame TCR alpha sharing exceeded what models estimated.

CDR3 length equals 16 residues. With 6 bases removed from V and 0 bases from J, the gap between germline ends came to 18 bases. Germline loops: CDR1 SQVTM, CDR2 ANQGSEA. TCRdb analysed the 5' RACE reads with MiXCR anew, one entry per CDR3 protein. There are some 660,000 distinct CDR3 sequences in the sample; over 8.5% occur only once, and approximately 0.89% lies in the top ten. This clonotype was found a few times. Its antigen is undetermined. The data also belong to a second study, concerning yellow fever vaccine responses in identical twins.

This rearrangement joins TRBV29-1 to TRBJ2-1, with D tentatively TRBD2 (7 bases). Sequences were obtained from PBMCs. The receptor was derived from a woman between 18 and 29 years old in good health. The CDR3 region is CSVKREGVTSYNEQFF. The CDR3 region has the DNA TGCAGCGTAAAGAGGGAGGGGGTCACCTCCTACAATGAGCAGTTCTTC.